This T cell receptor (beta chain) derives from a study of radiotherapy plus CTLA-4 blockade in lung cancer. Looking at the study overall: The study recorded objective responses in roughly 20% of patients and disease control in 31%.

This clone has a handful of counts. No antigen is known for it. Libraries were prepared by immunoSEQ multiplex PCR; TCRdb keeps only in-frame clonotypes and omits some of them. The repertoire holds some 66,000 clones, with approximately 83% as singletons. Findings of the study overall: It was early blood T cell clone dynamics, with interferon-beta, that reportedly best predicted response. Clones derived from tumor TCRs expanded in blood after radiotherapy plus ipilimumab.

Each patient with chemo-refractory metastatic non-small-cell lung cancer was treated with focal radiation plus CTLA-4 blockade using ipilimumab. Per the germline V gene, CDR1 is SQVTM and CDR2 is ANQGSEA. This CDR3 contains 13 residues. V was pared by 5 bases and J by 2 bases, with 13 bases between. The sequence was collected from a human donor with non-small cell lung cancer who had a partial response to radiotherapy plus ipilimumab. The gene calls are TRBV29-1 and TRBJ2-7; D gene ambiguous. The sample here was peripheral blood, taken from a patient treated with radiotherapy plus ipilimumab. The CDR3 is CSVRTTDAYEQYF. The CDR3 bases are TGCAGCGTTCGAACCACAGACGCCTACGAGCAGTACTTC.